This T cell receptor (beta chain) was found in a study of T cells expressing NK-cell markers. TCRdb re-called the 5' RACE reads and shows each CDR3 protein once, DNA omitted. Found here are 150,000 or so distinct CDR3 sequences; the top ten clones hold 15% to 20%. The specimen was blood T cells: a sorted CD56 or NKG2C T cell subset, CD4+ or CD8+ T cells, or bulk PBMC T cells (not recorded which). This clonotype was obtained from a woman aged 18-70 years in good health.

The CDR3: CASRAGTGGNTEAFF. This rearrangement joins TRBV2 to TRBJ1-1; TCRdb returns TRBD1, unconfirmable since there is no DNA. The length of the CDR3 is 15 residues. Germline CDR1 is SNHLY and CDR2 is FYNNEI.